This TCR beta chain was observed in a study of blood T cell repertoires in COVID-19. Sequencing was performed with immunoSEQ multiplex PCR; in TCRdb, only in-frame clones are kept and a portion is missing. The sample holds 100,000 to 150,000 clones, roughly 83% seen once. Trimming stripped 0 bases from V and 5 bases from J, with 4 bases between. Germline V lookup: CDR1 LGHNA, CDR2 YNFKEQ. The CDR3 contains 13 residues. This clone appeared a single time. This chain links TRBV4-2 with TRBJ1-4; no clear D. The source of this sequence is a woman older than 75 with acute or convalescent COVID-19. Sequencing was carried out using peripheral blood. CDR3 protein: CASSQDRNEKLFF. The CDR3 DNA sequence: TGTGCCAGCAGCCAAGATCGGAATGAAAAACTGTTTTTT.